The source of this T cell receptor (beta chain) is a study of T-cell reconstitution after alpha-beta-depleted transplantation in children. Trimming removed 4 bases from V and 5 bases from J; junction bases left unmatched: 7. Germline CDR1 is LNHNV and CDR2 is YYDKDF (reference sequence). The CDR3 spans 15 residues. This clonotype has ten or more counts. Its specificity is not known. Study conclusions and caveats: The high TCRbeta diversity at day 60 in some patients came from surviving recipient T cells and thymic progenitors. Once a year had passed after transplant, T-cell counts and diversity came mostly from newly produced T cells. About two months after transplant, alpha-beta T cells reportedly came from several hundred expanded graft clones.

Construction of the TCRbeta library involved unique molecular identifiers. TCRdb called the PCR reads again in MiXCR, with one record for every CDR3 protein. The sample has some 200,000 distinct CDR3 sequences; roughly 6.5% are singletons. This receptor was taken from a girl under three years old with combined immunodeficiency, due to receive a stem cell transplant. This material consisted of PBMCs, taken before TCRalphabeta/CD19-depleted stem cell transplant. V usage is TRBV15 and J usage is TRBJ2-5; 10 nucleotides align to TRBD2. CDR3 sequence (DNA): TGTGCCACCAGCACTCTAGCGGGGGTCATGGAGACCCAGTACTTC. Amino acids: CATSTLAGVMETQYF. The full variable domain, its missing parts supplied by reference TRBV15 and TRBJ2-5, is DAMVIQNPRYQVTQFGKPVTLSCSQTLNHNVMYWYQQKSSQAPKLLFHYYDKDFNNEADTPDNFQSRRPNTSFCFLDIRSPGLGDTAMYLCATSTLAGVMETQYFGPGTRLLVL.